The 21 T cell receptor beta chains below come from one sample, sequenced in a study. Each CDR3 protein gets one entry after TCRdb re-called the 5' RACE reads with MiXCR. The sample has 35,000 to 50,000 distinct CDR3 sequences, over 25% seen once. The sequencing input was tumor-infiltrating memory CD4+ T cells sorted from the breast tumor. Sample subset: memory CD4+ T cells, CD4+CD45RO+CD25-. The receptors shown here come from a female donor with breast cancer.

In this sample, this clonotype turned up many times. This chain links TRBV5-1 with TRBJ2-5; maybe TRBD1 (5 bases). Trimming pared 2 bases from V and 2 bases from J, leaving 13 bases between. CDR1 and CDR2 (germline): SGHRS, YFSETQ. This CDR3 is built from 15 residues. CDR3 sequence reads: CASSFFERTQETQYF. The CDR3 DNA reads TGCGCCAGCAGCTTTTTTGAACGGACACAAGAGACCCAGTACTTC.

V gene TRBV28 combines with J gene TRBJ2-7; 7 bases fit TRBD1. The CDR3 runs 15 residues. Trimming cost V 5 bases and J 9 bases; bases outside gene matches: 16. CDR1 and CDR2 (germline): MDHEN, SYDVKM. CDR3 in amino acids: CASSPSKGAIMVQYF. For the CDR3, the DNA is TGTGCCAGCAGTCCCTCGAAGGGGGCGATCATGGTGCAGTACTTC.

This clonotype has ten or more counts. The chain has TRBV7-9 and TRBJ2-1, with D possibly matching TRBD2 (6 bases). V dropped 6 bases and J dropped 13 bases, with 25 bases sitting between them. From germline, CDR1 is SEHNR and CDR2 FQNEAQ (reference sequence). The CDR3 is made up of 15 amino acids. The CDR3 reads CASRPTSSIARSQFF. Written as DNA, the CDR3 is TGTGCCAGCAGACCAACTAGCTCCATTGCCCGAAGCCAGTTCTTC.

In its sample, this clonotype was seen a few times. The rearrangement uses TRBV5-1 and TRBJ2-3; TRBD2 agrees at 9 bases. The CDR3 contains 15 residues. Germline loops: CDR1 SGHRS, CDR2 YFSETQ. J was trimmed by 3 bases and V by 1 base; bases with no gene match: 3. The CDR3 reads CASSLSSGSTDTQYF. CDR3 coding DNA: TGCGCCAGCAGCTTGAGTAGCGGGAGTACAGATACGCAGTATTTT. The whole variable domain, remainder taken from reference TRBV5-1 and TRBJ2-3, is KAGVTQTPRYLIKTRGQQVTLSCSPISGHRSVSWYQQTPGQGLQFLFEYFSETQRNKGNFPGRFSGRQFSNSRSEMNVSTLELGDSALYLCASSLSSGSTDTQYFGPGTRLTVL.

This chain connects TRBV12-3 or TRBV12-4 to TRBJ1-5, with D possibly being TRBD1 (5 bases). V was shortened by 5 bases and J by 7 bases, with 12 bases between the two germline ends. The CDR3 is 13 residues long. The CDR3 spells CASSGAGRQPQHF. The CDR3 bases are TGTGCCAGCAGTGGGGCGGGACGACAGCCCCAGCATTTT.

The chain has TRBV20-1 and TRBJ2-3; weak D call: TRBD2 (5 bases). V lost 0 bases and J 3 bases, leaving 13 bases between the germline ends. Germline V gene lookup returns CDR1 DFQATT and CDR2 SNEGSKA (reference sequence). The CDR3 has 15 amino acids. In DNA form, the CDR3 reads TGCAGTGCTAGAGATTACGGGGAGAGTACAGATACGCAGTATTTT. It specifies CSARDYGESTDTQYF.

This clonotype was seen only a few times. This chain links TRBV6-1 with TRBJ2-5, with a weak D call TRBD2 (5 bases). V dropped 7 bases and J dropped 5 bases, with 14 bases sitting between them. Germline loops: CDR1 MNHNS, CDR2 SASEGT. This CDR3 is 13 amino acids long. This chain's CDR3 is CASTLRGGETQYF. The CDR3 region has the DNA TGTGCCAGCACCCTCAGAGGCGGGGAGACCCAGTACTTC.

The chain uses TRBV9 and TRBJ2-2, with 8 bases matching TRBD2. This CDR3 spans 15 amino acids. Losses at the gene ends were 3 bases for V and 9 bases for J; bases not matched to a gene: 10. The germline V gene encodes CDR1 SGDLS and CDR2 YYNGEE. The CDR3 DNA sequence: TGTGCCAGCAGCGCGTGGGGGACTAGTTCTCGGGAGCTGTTTTTT. It encodes CASSAWGTSSRELFF.

This clonotype occurred a few times. V usage is TRBV5-6 and J usage is TRBJ2-5; tentatively, D is TRBD2 (5 bases). The CDR3 is 14 amino acids. V lost 2 bases and J lost 1, with 9 bases in between. Per germline, CDR1 SGHDT and CDR2 YYEEEE. The CDR3 here is CASSFEGTQETQYF. CDR3 sequence (DNA): TGTGCCAGCAGCTTTGAGGGTACCCAAGAGACCCAGTACTTC.

This clonotype turned up a few times. The chain recombines TRBV6-6 with TRBJ2-3; D remains ambiguous. Germline V gene sequence: CDR1 MNHNY, CDR2 SVGAGI (reference sequence). V lost 3 bases, J lost 2 bases, and 12 bases lay in between. The CDR3 consists of 15 residues. The CDR3 DNA sequence: TGTGCCAGCAGTTATCGGGCAGCCGTCACAGATACGCAGTATTTT. This translates into CASSYRAAVTDTQYF.

The chain couples TRBV5-1 to TRBJ2-7; D might be TRBD2 (6 bases). Trimming cost V 2 bases and J 7 bases, with 16 bases left between them. Per the germline V gene, CDR1 is SGHRS and CDR2 is YFSETQ. There are 14 residues in the CDR3. The CDR3 DNA is TGCGCCAGCAGCTTACCGGGAGCGTACGTGGAGCAGTACTTC. It yields the protein CASSLPGAYVEQYF. The complete variable domain, with remaining parts taken from reference TRBV5-1 and TRBJ2-7, reads KAGVTQTPRYLIKTRGQQVTLSCSPISGHRSVSWYQQTPGQGLQFLFEYFSETQRNKGNFPGRFSGRQFSNSRSEMNVSTLELGDSALYLCASSLPGAYVEQYFGPGTRLTVT.

This clonotype has more than one count but fewer than ten. The V and J genes are TRBV18 and TRBJ2-7; D not certain. The CDR3 contains 14 residues. Germline lookup yields CDR1 KGHSH and CDR2 LQKENI. Trimming left V 1 base short and J 0 bases short, with 7 bases between. The CDR3 here is CASSPQGSSYEQYF. DNA of the CDR3: TGTGCCAGCTCACCACAGGGCAGCTCCTACGAGCAGTACTTC.

Regarding this clonotype: This could be a read error, since a much larger clone is one nucleotide away. The chain joins TRBV3-1 to TRBJ2-1; 7 nucleotides match TRBD2. Germline V CDR1 and CDR2: LGHDT, YNNKEL (reference sequence). This CDR3 has 14 residues. CDR3 in amino acids: CASRPRDYDNEQLF. CDR3 in DNA: TGTGCCAGCAGACCCCGGGACTACGACAATGAGCAGCTCTTC.

Details on this clonotype: This could be a read error, since a much larger clone is one nucleotide away. Here the CDR3 omits its conserved ending phenylalanine or tryptophan, so a read error is the likely source. This chain joins TRBV9 and TRBJ2-7; a weak D match, TRBD2 (5 bases). Germline-derived CDR1 and CDR2 are SGDLS and YYNGEE. This CDR3 is 14 amino acids long. V dropped 0 bases and J dropped 6 bases, with 13 bases sitting between them. CDR3 sequence: CASSVGLASLEQYL. DNA for the CDR3: TGTGCCAGCAGCGTAGGCCTAGCCTCCCTCGAGCAGTACCTC.

This clonotype was observed a few times. This chain uses TRBV5-1 with TRBJ2-2; 10 bases line up with TRBD1. The CDR3 extends over 16 amino acids. V trimming: 4 bases; J trimming: 7 bases; junction bases outside the gene matches: 10. Germline-derived CDR1 and CDR2 are SGHRS and YFSETQ. CDR3 DNA: TGCGCCAGCAGCCCGAGACAGGGGGCTTTCGGCGGGGAGCTGTTTTTT. Translated, it gives CASSPRQGAFGGELFF. The entire variable domain, with the rest obtained from reference TRBV5-1 and TRBJ2-2, is as follows: KAGVTQTPRYLIKTRGQQVTLSCSPISGHRSVSWYQQTPGQGLQFLFEYFSETQRNKGNFPGRFSGRQFSNSRSEMNVSTLELGDSALYLCASSPRQGAFGGELFFGEGSRLTVL.

This clonotype was picked up a small number of times. The rearrangement uses TRBV7-2 and TRBJ2-4; D may be TRBD1 or TRBD2 (6 bases each). The ends were cut back, 2 bases at V and 0 bases at J, with 14 bases in the middle. This CDR3 is 17 amino acids long. The germline gives CDR1 SGHTA, CDR2 FQGNSA. This CDR3 is CASSLRGDILAKNIQYF. CDR3 bases: TGTGCCAGCAGCTTAAGGGGGGATATCCTAGCCAAAAACATTCAGTACTTC.

The chain links TRBV2 to TRBJ2-1; 7 nucleotides line up with TRBD2. In germline, CDR1 is SNHLY, CDR2 FYNNEI. The CDR3 totals 14 residues. Losses at the gene ends were 4 bases for V and 5 bases for J; bases not matched to a gene: 5. The CDR3 spells CASSGAGAHNEQFF. Written as DNA, the CDR3 is TGTGCCAGCAGTGGGGCGGGAGCTCACAATGAGCAGTTCTTC.

The chain is built from TRBV20-1 and TRBJ2-7; 11 positions agree with TRBD2. The CDR3 has 13 residues. V trimming: 3 bases; J trimming: 3 bases; junction bases outside the gene matches: 1. Germline assignment: CDR1 DFQATT and CDR2 SNEGSKA (reference sequence). Here the CDR3 DNA reads TGCAGTGCTAGTAGCGGGGGGGTCTACGAGCAGTACTTC. Protein: CSASSGGVYEQYF.

This clonotype was seen a few times. The genes are TRBV5-1 and TRBJ2-7; D remains unclear. Per the germline V gene, CDR1 is SGHRS and CDR2 is YFSETQ. The CDR3 runs 14 residues. The germline V and J ends were trimmed by 3 bases and 2 bases, with 12 bases remaining between them. The CDR3 bases are TGCGCCAGCAGCTACCACAGTGAAGCCTACGAGCAGTACTTC. It specifies CASSYHSEAYEQYF.

This clonotype showed up just a few times. The V and J genes are TRBV27 and TRBJ1-1; no clear D gene. The CDR3 is 14 amino acids. CDR1 is MNHEY and CDR2 is SMNVEV in the germline V gene (reference sequence). V lost 11 bases and J 0 bases, leaving 16 bases between the germline ends. The CDR3 DNA reads as TGTGCCTGCAAAAGCGGGTCGGTGAACACTGAAGCTTTCTTT. Translating gives CACKSGSVNTEAFF.

The chain carries TRBV7-2 and TRBJ2-1, with 12 bases aligning to TRBD2. The CDR3 totals 18 residues. Germline V gives CDR1 SGHTA, CDR2 FQGNSA. After removal of 0 bases from V and 6 bases from J, the junction contained 9 bases not matched to a gene. The DNA for the CDR3 is TGTGCCAGCAGCTTAGCGGGGCTAGCGGGAGGGCCTCGCAATGAGCAGTTCTTC. Translation: CASSLAGLAGGPRNEQFF.